These T cell receptor beta chains were read from a single sample in a study of blood T cell repertoires in COVID-19. Profiling relied on immunoSEQ multiplex PCR, and the TCRdb table lists in-frame clones only, not all of them. The repertoire holds more than 250,000 clones, with 70% to 90% as singletons. The sample taken for sequencing was peripheral blood. The receptors derive from a woman aged 25 to 39 who had recovered from COVID-19. CDR3s include the opening cysteine and the closing phenylalanine or tryptophan. The order of the fields is clone size, J gene, D gene, CDR3 length, V gene, CDR3 protein, CDR3 DNA. D genes are given only for firm matches. A clone size is listed for some rows: how often the clone was seen (once, few, many), or a class if it is expanded.

.,TRBJ2-7,.,14,TRBV6-5,CASSQQSGRHEQYF,TGTGCCAGCAGTCAACAATCGGGGAGACACGAGCAGTACTTC
.,TRBJ2-1,TRBD1,17,TRBV18,CASHRGDKGGPYNEQFF,TGTGCCAGCCACAGGGGAGATAAAGGGGGACCCTACAATGAGCAGTTCTTC
.,TRBJ1-1,TRBD1,13,TRBV19,CAVEQGLGTEAFF,TGTGCCGTAGAACAGGGGTTGGGCACTGAAGCTTTCTTT
.,TRBJ1-2,.,14,TRBV27,CASSFGSGNYGYTF,TGTGCCAGCAGTTTCGGATCAGGGAACTATGGCTACACCTTC
.,TRBJ2-2,TRBD2,17,TRBV6-2/TRBV6-3,CASSPRLAGANTGELFF,TGTGCCAGCAGTCCCAGACTAGCGGGAGCGAACACCGGGGAGCTGTTTTTT
.,TRBJ2-5,.,15,TRBV9,CASSVGAGSVETQYF,TGTGCCAGCAGCGTAGGGGCCGGTAGCGTAGAGACCCAGTACTTC
.,TRBJ1-5,.,15,TRBV5-1,CASSLASGPDQPQHF,TGCGCCAGCAGCTTGGCCTCAGGCCCCGATCAGCCCCAGCATTTT
.,TRBJ1-2,.,14,TRBV19,CASSINLDTYGYTF,TGTGCCAGTAGTATTAACCTCGACACCTATGGCTACACCTTC
.,TRBJ2-3,TRBD2,15,TRBV30,CAWRGLAGQADTQYF,TGTGCCTGGAGAGGACTAGCGGGACAGGCAGATACGCAGTATTTT
.,TRBJ1-1,.,12,TRBV30,CAWSPHKGEAFF,TGTGCCTGGAGTCCTCACAAGGGGGAAGCTTTCTTT
.,TRBJ1-1,.,21,TRBV21-1,CASSKVKRGGDPYPMNTEAFF,TGTGCCAGCAGCAAAGTTAAAAGAGGAGGTGACCCGTATCCCATGAACACTGAAGCTTTCTTT
.,TRBJ2-5,.,14,TRBV4-1,CASSQDIVQETQYF,TGCGCCAGCAGCCAAGATATCGTGCAAGAGACCCAGTACTTC
.,TRBJ1-1,.,13,TRBV6-2/TRBV6-3,CASSRQENTEAFF,TGTGCCAGCAGTAGACAGGAGAACACTGAAGCTTTCTTT
.,TRBJ1-4,.,12,TRBV6-5,CASSSGEAKLFF,TGTGCCAGCAGTTCCGGGGAGGCAAAACTGTTTTTT
.,TRBJ2-7,.,13,TRBV3-1/TRBV3-2,CASSQIARNEQYF,TGTGCCAGCAGCCAAATCGCCAGAAACGAGCAGTACTTC
.,TRBJ2-6,TRBD1,19,TRBV7-8,CASSQRWDRSVTGANVLTF,TGTGCCAGCAGCCAACGATGGGACAGGAGTGTGACTGGGGCCAACGTCCTGACTTTC
few,TRBJ2-5,TRBD2,15,TRBV15,CATSRDYTGGETQYF,TGTGCCACCAGCAGAGATTACACGGGAGGGGAGACCCAGTACTTC
.,TRBJ1-1,.,13,TRBV12-3/TRBV12-4,CASSLRRNTEAFF,TGTGCCAGCAGTTTGAGGAGGAACACTGAAGCTTTCTTT
.,TRBJ2-4,TRBD1,15,TRBV7-2,CASSLVDRGKNIQYF,TGTGCCAGCAGCTTAGTAGACAGGGGTAAAAACATTCAGTACTTC
.,TRBJ2-3,.,13,TRBV27,CASSQPPGDTQYF,TGTGCCAGCAGCCAGCCTCCGGGAGATACGCAGTATTTT
.,TRBJ2-2,.,15,TRBV6-5,CASLTGSSNTGELFF,TGTGCCAGCCTAACAGGGAGTTCGAACACCGGGGAGCTGTTTTTT
.,TRBJ1-2,.,12,TRBV7-9,CASKQKTYGYTF,TGTGCCAGCAAACAGAAAACCTATGGCTACACCTTC
once,TRBJ2-7,.,13,TRBV5-5,CASSLELRYEQYF,TGTGCCAGCAGCTTGGAACTACGTTACGAGCAGTACTTC
.,TRBJ2-1,.,14,TRBV5-1,CASSATGFRNEQFF,TGCGCCAGCAGCGCCACGGGGTTCAGGAATGAGCAGTTCTTC
.,TRBJ2-7,TRBD2,15,TRBV7-2,CASSLRTSGIYEQYF,TGTGCCAGCAGCCTCAGGACTAGCGGGATCTACGAGCAGTACTTC